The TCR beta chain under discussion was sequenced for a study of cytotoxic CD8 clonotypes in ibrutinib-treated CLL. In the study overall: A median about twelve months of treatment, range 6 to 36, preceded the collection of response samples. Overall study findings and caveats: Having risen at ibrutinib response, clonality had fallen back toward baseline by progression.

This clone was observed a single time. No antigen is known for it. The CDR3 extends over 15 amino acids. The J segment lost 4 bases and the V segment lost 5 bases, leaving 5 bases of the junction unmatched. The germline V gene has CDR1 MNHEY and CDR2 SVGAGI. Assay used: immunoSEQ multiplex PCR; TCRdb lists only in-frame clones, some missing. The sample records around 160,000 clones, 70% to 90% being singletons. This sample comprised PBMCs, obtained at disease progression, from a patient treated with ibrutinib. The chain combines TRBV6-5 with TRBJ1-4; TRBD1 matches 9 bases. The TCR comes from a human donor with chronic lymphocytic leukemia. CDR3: CASSPRTGVNEKLFF. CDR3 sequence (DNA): TGTGCCAGCAGTCCTAGGACAGGGGTTAATGAAAAACTGTTTTTT.